A single sample is the source of the 28 T cell receptor beta chains below, sequenced in a study of T cell clonotyping in hematopoietic cell transplantation. Profiling relied on immunoSEQ multiplex PCR, and the TCRdb table lists in-frame clones only, not all of them. Among about 3,100 clones listed, 91% were seen once. The sequenced sample was PBMCs, obtained at the time of graft-versus-host disease after allogeneic stem cell transplant. The receptor set was obtained from a male patient between 60 and 69 years old who had an allogeneic stem cell transplant from a related donor, so the T cells may come from the graft donor. Some clones in this sample may be carry-over from other donors' samples.

The chain combines TRBV4-1 with TRBJ1-1; TRBD1 might be the D (6 bases). With 5 bases removed from V and 1 base from J, the gap between germline ends came to 14 bases. CDR3 size: 15 residues. Germline CDR1 is MGHRA and CDR2 is YSYEKL. CDR3 nucleotides: TGCGCCAGCAGCACCCCGGGACACCCGAACACTGAAGCTTTCTTT. It translates to CASSTPGHPNTEAFF.

V is TRBV27 and J is TRBJ2-7; no firm D call. CDR1 MNHEY and CDR2 SMNVEV come from the germline V gene (reference sequence). Trimming shortened V by 4 bases and J by 4 bases, and 8 bases separated the two germline ends. The CDR3 spans 12 residues. The CDR3 here is CASSSVGYEQYF. CDR3 bases: TGTGCCAGCAGTTCGGTAGGGTACGAGCAGTACTTC.

V is TRBV7-2 and J is TRBJ2-1; the D is unclear. This CDR3 is built from 15 residues. Trimming took off 2 bases at V and 5 bases at J, with 13 bases between the two ends. CDR1 is SGHTA, CDR2 FQGNSA, per germline. The CDR3 sequence is CASSLTSGPDNEQFF. DNA for the CDR3: TGTGCCAGCAGCTTAACTTCCGGGCCCGACAATGAGCAGTTCTTC.

The chain has TRBV7-2 and TRBJ2-6; D is uncertain. V dropped 3 bases and J dropped 0 bases, with 6 bases sitting between them. Looked up from germline, CDR1 is SGHTA and CDR2 is FQGNSA. This CDR3 is built from 15 residues. This CDR3 is CASSFRHSGANVLTF. CDR3 in DNA: TGTGCCAGCAGCTTCAGACACTCTGGGGCCAACGTCCTGACTTTC.

The chain couples TRBV7-7 to TRBJ2-5; 7 bases line up with TRBD1. J was trimmed by 4 bases and V by 5 bases; bases with no gene match: 13. CDR3 size: 16 residues. CDR1 is SSHAT, CDR2 FNYEAQ, per germline (reference sequence). The CDR3: CASSPSGTAYGETQYF. CDR3 sequence (DNA): TGTGCCAGCAGCCCGTCAGGGACAGCGTACGGAGAGACCCAGTACTTC.

V is TRBV5-8 and J is TRBJ1-1; unclear D gene. Germline V lookup: CDR1 SGHTS, CDR2 YDEGEE. Trimming shortened V by 3 bases and J by 3 bases, and 9 bases separated the two germline ends. CDR3 size: 13 residues. The CDR3 nucleotides read TGTGCCAGCAGCTCAAACCCTGACACTGAAGCTTTCTTT. It specifies CASSSNPDTEAFF.

This chain joins TRBV4-2 and TRBJ1-1, with 9 bases aligning to TRBD1. The CDR3 is made up of 20 amino acids. With V trimmed by 3 bases and J by 0 bases, 17 bases remained unmatched. CDR1 and CDR2 (germline): LGHNA, YNFKEQ. This chain's CDR3 is CASSQYHTGGQGDMNTEAFF. The CDR3 DNA sequence: TGTGCCAGCAGCCAGTACCATACAGGGGGCCAAGGTGATATGAACACTGAAGCTTTCTTT.

This chain links TRBV27 with TRBJ2-6; 7 positions agree with TRBD2. The CDR3 is 15 amino acids. CDR1 and CDR2 from the germline V gene are MNHEY and SMNVEV (reference sequence). The junction had 6 bases not matched to a gene; V was cut back by 6 bases and J by 4 bases. The CDR3 is CASSSLATGANVLTF. CDR3 DNA sequence: TGTGCCAGCAGCTCACTAGCGACCGGGGCCAACGTCCTGACTTTC.

The rearrangement uses TRBV19 and TRBJ1-1; perhaps TRBD1 as D (6 bases). The V end was cut by 5 bases, the J end by 1 base, with 14 bases between. The germline V gene encodes CDR1 LNHDA and CDR2 SQIVND (reference sequence). CDR3 length equals 15 residues. Here the CDR3 reads CASSATGTANTEAFF. The CDR3 DNA is TGTGCCAGTAGTGCAACAGGGACTGCGAACACTGAAGCTTTCTTT.

The chain combines TRBV28 with TRBJ2-7, with a possible D match to TRBD1 (6 bases). Trimming removed 8 bases at V and 4 bases at J, with 9 bases between. The germline CDR1 and CDR2 sequences are MDHEN and SYDVKM. CDR3 size: 11 residues. The CDR3 loop is CASLDSYEQYF. The CDR3 nucleotides are TGTGCCAGCCTGGACAGTTACGAGCAGTACTTC.

V and J are TRBV5-1 and TRBJ1-1; D gene ambiguous. Germline V gives CDR1 SGHRS, CDR2 YFSETQ. This CDR3 is built from 14 residues. Trimming took off 1 base at V and 4 bases at J, with 11 bases between the two ends. The CDR3 DNA follows: TGCGCCAGCAGCTTGAATCCCCCGAGCACTGAAGCTTTCTTT. Its protein is CASSLNPPSTEAFF.

V is TRBV13 and J is TRBJ1-2; 7 bases map to TRBD1. Losses at the gene ends were 5 bases for V and 0 bases for J; bases not matched to a gene: 9. Germline values: CDR1 PRHDT, CDR2 FYEKMQ (reference sequence). This CDR3 is built from 16 residues. The CDR3 region has the DNA TGTGCCAGCAGCCCCGGCGGGGACAGAGCTAACTATGGCTACACCTTC. Protein: CASSPGGDRANYGYTF.

The chain joins TRBV2 to TRBJ1-6; no firm D call. The V and J ends lost 3 bases and 9 bases respectively, with 12 bases between them. The CDR3 loop spans 14 amino acids. Germline CDR1 and CDR2: SNHLY and FYNNEI. In DNA, the CDR3 is TGTGCCAGCAGTGATGAGGGAATCATTTCACCCCTCCACTTT. This gives the protein CASSDEGIISPLHF.

A single count supports this clone. The chain joins TRBV27 to TRBJ1-1, with D tentatively TRBD1 (5 bases). V lost 5 bases and J 0 bases, leaving 10 bases between the germline ends. Germline V CDR1 and CDR2: MNHEY, SMNVEV (reference sequence). CDR3 length: 14 amino acids. The DNA of the CDR3 is TGTGCCAGCAGTAAGGGACGCATGAACACTGAAGCTTTCTTT. This translates into CASSKGRMNTEAFF.

J is TRBJ2-1 and V is TRBV10-1; D is undetermined. Germline V gene lookup returns CDR1 WNHNN and CDR2 SYGVQD (reference sequence). Trimming removed 3 bases from V and 10 bases from J, with 7 bases in between. The CDR3 has 11 amino acids. CDR3: CASSETPEQFF. Written as DNA, the CDR3 is TGCGCCAGCAGTGAAACGCCCGAGCAGTTCTTC.

DNA of the CDR3: TGTGCCAGCAGTGAAGTCGGGACTGAAGAGACCCAGTACTTC. Translated: CASSEVGTEETQYF. The chain has TRBV6-1 and TRBJ2-5; D is possibly TRBD2 (6 bases). V dropped 1 base and J dropped 3 bases, with 9 bases sitting between them. The CDR3 runs 14 residues. Germline assignment: CDR1 MNHNS and CDR2 SASEGT.

The chain carries TRBV29-1 and TRBJ1-2, with TRBD1 identical over 8 bases. The germline CDR1 and CDR2 sequences are SQVTM and ANQGSEA. The junction had 16 bases not matched to a gene; V was cut back by 3 bases and J by 13 bases. CDR3 length: 14 amino acids. The CDR3 sequence: CSVEHRGGVQAPTF. The CDR3 bases are TGCAGCGTTGAGCACAGGGGGGGAGTGCAGGCCCCCACCTTC.

This clone was counted between two and nine times. The gene calls are TRBV13 and TRBJ2-1; D is possibly TRBD2 (5 bases). The CDR3 loop spans 13 amino acids. Trimming shortened V by 5 bases and J by 2 bases, and 7 bases separated the two germline ends. Germline V lookup: CDR1 PRHDT, CDR2 FYEKMQ (reference sequence). DNA of the CDR3: TGTGCCAGCAGCCCGGGGACCTACAATGAGCAGTTCTTC. This codes for CASSPGTYNEQFF.

The chain uses TRBV19 and TRBJ2-1; D gene unclear. Trimming removed 1 base from V and 8 bases from J, with 9 bases in between. The germline V gene encodes CDR1 LNHDA and CDR2 SQIVND (reference sequence). This CDR3 region has 13 residues. Written as DNA, the CDR3 is TGTGCCAGTAGTATAGCGCCACGGGATGAGCAGTTCTTC. The encoded protein is CASSIAPRDEQFF.

The genes are TRBV7-2 and TRBJ2-3; a possible D gene is TRBD2 (7 bases). The V end was cut by 3 bases, the J end by 7 bases, with 20 bases between. The CDR3 totals 16 residues. Germline V gene data show CDR1 as SGHTA and CDR2 as FQGNSA. DNA of the CDR3: TGTGCCAGCAGCTTCAACGCGGGGGCCGGGGGGAATACGCAGTATTTT. Translating it yields CASSFNAGAGGNTQYF.

The chain carries TRBV5-6 and TRBJ2-7; possible D gene TRBD2, 6 bases. This CDR3 is 16 amino acids long. V was pared by 0 bases and J by 5 bases, with 18 bases between. Looked up from germline, CDR1 is SGHDT and CDR2 is YYEEEE. The CDR3: CASSLGGVDRTHEQYF. The CDR3, as DNA: TGTGCCAGCAGCTTGGGGGGGGTGGATAGGACCCACGAGCAGTACTTC.

J is TRBJ2-6 and V is TRBV4-1; D ambiguous. Germline assignment: CDR1 MGHRA and CDR2 YSYEKL. The CDR3 has 16 residues. Trimming shortened V by 0 bases and J by 0 bases, and 6 bases separated the two germline ends. CDR3 loop: CASSQDFISGANVLTF. CDR3 DNA: TGCGCCAGCAGCCAAGATTTTATCTCTGGGGCCAACGTCCTGACTTTC.

This sequence joins TRBV5-4 and TRBJ2-1; D ambiguous. The V end lost 3 bases, the J end lost 2 bases, and 12 bases lay between the germline ends. The CDR3 spans 15 residues. Germline V lookup: CDR1 SGHNT, CDR2 YYREEE (reference sequence). CDR3 loop: CASSYKGSPYNEQFF. The CDR3 nucleotides are TGTGCCAGCAGCTATAAGGGTAGCCCCTACAATGAGCAGTTCTTC.

The chain has TRBV5-1 and TRBJ2-5; unclear D gene. The V and J ends lost 3 bases and 1 base respectively, with 1 base between them. This CDR3 has 11 amino acids. Looked up from germline, CDR1 is SGHRS and CDR2 is YFSETQ. The CDR3 spells CASSSQETQYF. DNA for the CDR3: TGCGCCAGCAGCTCCCAAGAGACCCAGTACTTC.

This chain links TRBV4-3 with TRBJ1-2; D is unclear. The CDR3 totals 13 residues. Germline V gene lookup returns CDR1 LGHNA and CDR2 YSLEER. V was cut by 3 bases and J by 7 bases, with 12 bases left in between. CDR3 sequence: CASSHVGGFGYTF. The CDR3 region has the DNA TGCGCCAGCAGCCACGTCGGCGGCTTTGGCTACACCTTC.

This chain connects TRBV6-1 to TRBJ1-5; a possible D gene is TRBD1 (6 bases). Germline assignment: CDR1 MNHNS and CDR2 SASEGT. The CDR3 runs to 14 residues. With 3 bases removed from V and 2 bases from J, the gap between germline ends came to 8 bases. The CDR3 DNA reads as TGTGCCAGCAGTGAGGAGGGGGGCAATCAGCCCCAGCATTTT. Its translation: CASSEEGGNQPQHF.

The rearrangement links TRBV28 to TRBJ1-5; D is undetermined. This CDR3 region has 12 residues. Trimming stripped 6 bases from V and 4 bases from J, with 7 bases between. Germline lookup yields CDR1 MDHEN and CDR2 SYDVKM. CDR3 in DNA: TGTGCCAGCAGCGTTTCTAATCAGCCCCAGCATTTT. Protein: CASSVSNQPQHF.

This chain connects TRBV4-3 to TRBJ1-1, with a weak D call TRBD1 (5 bases). The CDR3 sequence is 14 residues long. The germline gives CDR1 LGHNA, CDR2 YSLEER. V lost 8 bases to trimming and J lost 6 bases, with 19 bases between them. The CDR3 region is CASGDWGESAEAFF. For the CDR3, the DNA is TGCGCCAGCGGGGACTGGGGGGAATCGGCTGAAGCTTTCTTT.